This T cell receptor (beta chain) was identified during a study of shared clonotypes between healthy human individuals. Study-wide context: Each donor contributed plates that comprised three CD4 naive, three CD4 memory, two CD8 naive and one CD8 memory.

This clone has a single count. In germline, CDR1 is SGHNT, CDR2 YYREEE (reference sequence). J was trimmed by 2 bases and V by 4 bases; bases with no gene match: 3. This CDR3 contains 15 residues. Participating donors were healthy, HIV-negative adults free of recent acute infections or vaccinations. Several immunoSEQ 96-well plates shared each subset's DNA, each plate a replicate. Assay: immunoSEQ multiplex PCR; the TCRdb copy retains only in-frame clones and omits some. The sample lists under 550,000 clones; about 96% were seen once. This clonotype was sampled from a woman in her 30s in good health. Sequenced material: naive CD4+ T cells sorted from blood. This sample's subset: CD45RA+ positively selected. The chain links TRBV5-4 to TRBJ2-7, with TRBD2 matching over 13 bases. The CDR3 bases are TGTGCCAGCAGCGAAGGACTAGCGGGAGCCTACGAGCAGTACTTC. Protein product: CASSEGLAGAYEQYF.